This TCR beta chain was recorded in a study of sequential checkpoint blockade in melanoma. Background on the study: Arm A got nivolumab then ipilimumab; arm B the reverse, 1:1.

TCRdb's table, derived via immunoSEQ multiplex PCR, lists solely in-frame clones and lacks some. In the table there are around 13,000 clones, approximately 79% of which are singletons. Treatment specified: randomized to nivolumab then ipilimumab (arm A) or the reverse (arm B). Patients had received no earlier DNA-damaging chemotherapy. From thawed PBMCs, live CD3+CD8+ cells negative for CD19 and CD56 were sorted. CDR3 size: 18 residues. The germline V gene encodes CDR1 MDHEN and CDR2 SYDVKM. Trimming at V came to 3 bases and at J to 1 base, leaving 12 bases not matched to a gene. This clone was observed a handful of times.

Source: CD8+ T cells sorted from blood (inferred from file names), taken from a patient given nivolumab and ipilimumab in sequence. This clonotype originated in a human patient with melanoma. Some clones in this sample may be carry-over from other donors' samples. The chain combines TRBV28 with TRBJ2-3; 8 nucleotides match TRBD2. The CDR3 region has the DNA TGTGCCAGCAGTTTCGAGTTCAACGCGGGGGGCCGCACAGATACGCAGTATTTT. This encodes CASSFEFNAGGRTDTQYF.